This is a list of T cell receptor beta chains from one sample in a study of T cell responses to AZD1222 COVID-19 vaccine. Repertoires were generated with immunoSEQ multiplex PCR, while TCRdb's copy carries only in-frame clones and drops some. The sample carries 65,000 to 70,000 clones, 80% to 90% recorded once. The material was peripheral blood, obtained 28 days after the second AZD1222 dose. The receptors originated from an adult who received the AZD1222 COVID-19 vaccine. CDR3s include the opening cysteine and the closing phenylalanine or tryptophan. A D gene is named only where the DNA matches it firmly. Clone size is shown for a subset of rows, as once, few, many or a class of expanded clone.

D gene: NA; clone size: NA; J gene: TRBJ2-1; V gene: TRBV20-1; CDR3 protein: CSASLGVAYNEQFF; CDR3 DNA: TGCAGTGCTAGTTTGGGGGTAGCCTACAATGAGCAGTTCTTC
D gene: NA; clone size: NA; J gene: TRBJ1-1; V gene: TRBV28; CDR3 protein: CASSFVPRGMNTEAFF; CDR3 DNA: TGTGCCAGCAGTTTCGTCCCCCGGGGGATGAACACTGAAGCTTTCTTT
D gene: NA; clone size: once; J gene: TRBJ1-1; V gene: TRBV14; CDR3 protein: CASSQFRGNTEAFF; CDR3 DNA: TGTGCCAGCAGCCAGTTCAGGGGAAACACTGAAGCTTTCTTT
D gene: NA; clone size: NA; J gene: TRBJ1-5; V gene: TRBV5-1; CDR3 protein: CASSPTGGGQPQHF; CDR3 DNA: TGCGCCAGCAGCCCCACAGGCGGAGGTCAGCCCCAGCATTTT
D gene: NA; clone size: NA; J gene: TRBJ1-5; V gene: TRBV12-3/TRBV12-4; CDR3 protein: CASRPGIYQPQHF; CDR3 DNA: TGTGCCAGCCGCCCGGGTATCTACCAGCCCCAGCATTTT
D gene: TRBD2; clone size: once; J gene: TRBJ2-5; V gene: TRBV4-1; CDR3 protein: CASSPRGLAGEETQYF; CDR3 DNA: TGCGCCAGCAGCCCGAGGGGGCTAGCGGGGGAAGAGACCCAGTACTTC
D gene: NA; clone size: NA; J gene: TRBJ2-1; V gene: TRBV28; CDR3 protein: CASSLQGHRYNEQFF; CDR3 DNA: TGTGCCAGCAGTTTACAGGGACACCGATACAATGAGCAGTTCTTC
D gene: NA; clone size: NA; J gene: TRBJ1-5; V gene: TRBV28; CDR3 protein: CASSFTWNQPQHF; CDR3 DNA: TGTGCCAGCAGTTTCACGTGGAATCAGCCCCAGCATTTT
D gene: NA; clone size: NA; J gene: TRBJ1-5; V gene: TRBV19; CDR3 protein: CASSILRGPQHF; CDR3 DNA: TGTGCCAGTAGTATCCTAAGGGGGCCCCAGCATTTT
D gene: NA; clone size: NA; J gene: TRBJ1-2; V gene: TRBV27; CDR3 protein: CASSLGGYPYGYTF; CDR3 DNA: TGTGCCAGCAGTTTGGGGGGCTATCCTTATGGCTACACCTTC
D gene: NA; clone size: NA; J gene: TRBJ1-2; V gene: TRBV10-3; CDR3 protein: CAISPDTYGYTF; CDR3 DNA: TGTGCCATCAGCCCCGACACCTATGGCTACACCTTC
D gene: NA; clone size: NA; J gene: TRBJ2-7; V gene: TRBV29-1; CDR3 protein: CSVEARQVPGEQYF; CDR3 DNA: TGCAGCGTTGAAGCTCGACAGGTCCCGGGTGAGCAGTACTTC
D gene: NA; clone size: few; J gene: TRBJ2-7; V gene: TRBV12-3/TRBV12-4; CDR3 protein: CASSSGTPYEQYF; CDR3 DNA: TGTGCCAGCAGTTCCGGGACGCCGTACGAGCAGTACTTC
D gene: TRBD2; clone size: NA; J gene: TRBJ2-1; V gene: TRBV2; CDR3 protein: CASTGTSGGSYNEQFF; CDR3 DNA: TGTGCCAGCACTGGGACTAGCGGGGGGTCCTACAATGAGCAGTTCTTC
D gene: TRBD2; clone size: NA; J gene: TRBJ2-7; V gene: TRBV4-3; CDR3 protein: CASSVLAGGPRGDEQYF; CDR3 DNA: TGCGCCAGCAGCGTCCTCGCGGGGGGGCCCAGGGGGGACGAGCAGTACTTC
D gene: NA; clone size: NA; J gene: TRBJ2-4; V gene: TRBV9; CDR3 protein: CASSVAAGQINIQYF; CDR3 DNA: TGTGCCAGCAGCGTGGCTGCGGGACAGATAAACATTCAGTACTTC
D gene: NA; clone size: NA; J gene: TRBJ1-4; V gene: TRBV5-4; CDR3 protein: CATQRTVDEDEKLFF; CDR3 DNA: TGTGCCACCCAAAGGACAGTGGACGAGGATGAAAAACTGTTTTTT
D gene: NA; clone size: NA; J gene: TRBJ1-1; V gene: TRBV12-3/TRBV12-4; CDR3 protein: CASSFYTQEAFF; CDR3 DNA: TGTGCCAGCAGTTTCTACACGCAAGAAGCTTTCTTT
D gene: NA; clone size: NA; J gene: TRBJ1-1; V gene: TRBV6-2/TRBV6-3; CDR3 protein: CASSYWNTEAFF; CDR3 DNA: TGTGCCAGCAGTTATTGGAACACTGAAGCTTTCTTT
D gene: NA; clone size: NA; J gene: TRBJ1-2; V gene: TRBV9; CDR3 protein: CASSDNYGYTF; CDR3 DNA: TGTGCCAGCAGCGATAACTATGGCTACACCTTC
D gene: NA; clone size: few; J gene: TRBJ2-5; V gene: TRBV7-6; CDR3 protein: CASSPLGAYQETQYF; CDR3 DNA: TGTGCCAGCAGCCCCCTCGGAGCTTACCAAGAGACCCAGTACTTC
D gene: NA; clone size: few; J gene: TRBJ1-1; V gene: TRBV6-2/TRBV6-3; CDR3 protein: CASSYTENTEAFF; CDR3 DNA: TGTGCCAGCAGTTACACGGAGAACACTGAAGCTTTCTTT